The next 23 T cell receptor beta chains were all read from a single sample in a study of molecular identifiers for immune sequencing clone quantification. Each CDR3 protein gets one entry after TCRdb re-called the PCR reads with MiXCR. Here the sample spans about 640,000 distinct CDR3 sequences, just under 20% being singletons. Sequencing input: naive CD8+ T cells from blood, with Jurkat cell RNA spiked in. The subset: FACS-sorted CD8+CD4-CCR7+CD45RA+ naive T cells. These receptors originate from a human donor in good health. Some libraries in this study had Jurkat cell RNA spiked in.

This clonotype was seen a handful of times. This sequence joins TRBV3-1 and TRBJ2-7; 8 nucleotides line up with TRBD2. The CDR3 has 17 amino acids. Looked up from germline, CDR1 is LGHDT and CDR2 is YNNKEL (reference sequence). J was trimmed by 0 bases and V by 3 bases; bases with no gene match: 10. CDR3 in DNA: TGTGCCAGCAGCCAGTCCTTTAGCGGGGAAGTCTCCTACGAGCAGTACTTC. Residues: CASSQSFSGEVSYEQYF.

In this sample, this clonotype turned up many times. This rearrangement joins TRBV27 to TRBJ2-5; 11 positions match TRBD2. The CDR3 totals 16 residues. The germline V gene encodes CDR1 MNHEY and CDR2 SMNVEV (reference sequence). Trimming took 4 bases from V and 9 from J; bases not matched to a gene: 13. DNA for the CDR3: TGTGCCAGCAGTTCAGGACTAGCGGGCGCCAGAGGGGCCCAGTACTTC. It codes for CASSSGLAGARGAQYF.

The sample holds a few counts of this clonotype. V gene TRBV28 combines with J gene TRBJ2-2, with TRBD2 identical over 7 bases. CDR1 is MDHEN and CDR2 is SYDVKM in the germline V gene. The CDR3 is 15 amino acids. V lost 6 bases, J lost 4 bases, and 8 bases stayed unmatched. This chain's CDR3 is CASSSGGPLTGELFF. DNA for the CDR3: TGTGCCAGCAGCTCGGGAGGCCCCCTCACCGGGGAGCTGTTTTTT. Full variable domain (missing parts from reference TRBV28 and TRBJ2-2): DVKVTQSSRYLVKRTGEKVFLECVQDMDHENMFWYRQDPGLGLRLIYFSYDVKMKEKGDIPEGYSVSREKKERFSLILESASTNQTSMYLCASSSGGPLTGELFFGEGSRLTVL.

This clonotype showed up just a few times. The chain couples TRBV4-3 to TRBJ2-1, with 9 bases fitting TRBD1. Germline V CDR1 and CDR2: LGHNA, YSLEER. The CDR3 extends over 17 amino acids. Losses at the gene ends were 1 base for V and 3 bases for J; bases not matched to a gene: 7. The CDR3 spells CASSQAMRTGDYNEQFF. The CDR3 DNA reads TGCGCCAGCAGCCAAGCGATGCGGACAGGGGACTACAATGAGCAGTTCTTC.

This clonotype was seen at least ten times. The chain combines TRBV7-2 with TRBJ2-7; 9 nucleotides match TRBD1. CDR1 is SGHTA and CDR2 is FQGNSA in the germline V gene. This CDR3 has 14 amino acids. V dropped 4 bases and J dropped 4; count of bases not matched to a gene: 5. CDR3 loop: CASSSSGTGYEQYF. The CDR3 region has the DNA TGTGCCAGCAGCTCCTCCGGGACAGGGTACGAGCAGTACTTC.

This clonotype was recorded many times. The V and J genes are TRBV9 and TRBJ2-5; 12 bases map to TRBD2. Trimming removed 3 bases from V and 4 bases from J; junction bases left unmatched: 1. Germline V CDR1 and CDR2: SGDLS, YYNGEE. The CDR3 has 14 amino acids. CDR3 bases: TGTGCCAGCAGCGGGGGACTAGCGGGAGAGACCCAGTACTTC. Its protein is CASSGGLAGETQYF.

The chain employs TRBV30 and TRBJ2-7; TRBD1 matches 11 bases. The germline gives CDR1 GTSNPN, CDR2 SVGIG (reference sequence). Unmatched junction bases numbered 7, after V lost 5 bases and J lost 4 bases. The CDR3 length is 14 residues. The CDR3 bases are TGTGCCTGGGAACGGGACAGGGGGGGATACGAGCAGTACTTC. It codes for CAWERDRGGYEQYF.

This clonotype was picked up many times. The chain links TRBV28 to TRBJ1-5; D may be TRBD1 (5 bases). The CDR3 runs to 16 residues. The germline gives CDR1 MDHEN, CDR2 SYDVKM. V lost 6 bases to trimming and J lost 4 bases, with 19 bases between them. The CDR3 nucleotides are TGTGCCAGCAGCCAAGAAAAGAGGACACTGAATCAGCCCCAGCATTTT. It translates to CASSQEKRTLNQPQHF.

The chain joins TRBV27 to TRBJ2-1, with unresolved D. Germline CDR1 and CDR2: MNHEY and SMNVEV (reference sequence). V shed 2 bases and J shed 10 bases, with 6 bases lying between them. CDR3 size: 11 residues. The CDR3 coding sequence is TGTGCCAGCAGTTTAGCCTGGGAGCAGTTCTTC. It codes for CASSLAWEQFF.

The chain joins TRBV20-1 to TRBJ2-7; the match to TRBD2 covers 9 bases. CDR3 length: 15 residues. The germline CDR1 and CDR2 sequences are DFQATT and SNEGSKA (reference sequence). The junction had 7 bases not matched to a gene; V was cut back by 1 base and J by 3 bases. CDR3: CSARGLAEGIYEQYF. CDR3 nucleotides: TGCAGTGCTAGAGGACTAGCGGAGGGCATCTACGAGCAGTACTTC.

Of note for this clonotype: The CDR3 does not close with the conserved phenylalanine or tryptophan, likely indicating a read error. V and J are TRBV12-3 or TRBV12-4 and TRBJ2-3; the D is unclear. The CDR3 has 15 residues. V was pared by 6 bases and J by 4 bases, with 17 bases between. CDR3 coding DNA: TGTGCCAGCAGCCCCGGGTCTGCTATCGCAGATACGCAGTATCTT. Its protein product is CASSPGSAIADTQYL.

This clonotype was recorded at least ten times. This chain links TRBV28 with TRBJ2-5; TRBD1 might be the D (5 bases). There are 16 residues in the CDR3. V was pared by 5 bases and J by 3 bases, with 19 bases between. Germline V gene sequence: CDR1 MDHEN, CDR2 SYDVKM. CDR3 DNA: TGTGCCAGCAGTCCATTCACGACGGAAGGGGAAGAGACCCAGTACTTC. It encodes CASSPFTTEGEETQYF.

This clonotype came up a few times. The rearrangement uses TRBV13 and TRBJ1-1; 7 nucleotides align to TRBD1. Germline loops: CDR1 PRHDT, CDR2 FYEKMQ (reference sequence). With V trimmed by 7 bases and J by 7 bases, 9 bases remained unmatched. The CDR3 is made up of 13 amino acids. This CDR3 is CASTLLQGNEAFF. DNA for the CDR3: TGTGCCAGCACCCTCCTACAGGGGAATGAAGCTTTCTTT.

This clonotype was counted ten times or more. This chain links TRBV6-1 with TRBJ2-3, with D perhaps matching TRBD2 (6 bases). Germline V gives CDR1 MNHNS, CDR2 SASEGT. Trimming shortened V by 4 bases and J by 3 bases, and 14 bases separated the two germline ends. The CDR3 covers 15 residues. The chain's CDR3 is CASSAYRDLTDTQYF. CDR3 DNA sequence: TGTGCCAGCAGTGCATATAGGGACTTGACAGATACGCAGTATTTT.

This clonotype was seen more than once but under ten times. Germline is not matched at one junction end, which may reflect a read error. V usage is TRBV7-9 and J usage is TRBJ2-1; D gene unclear. This CDR3 spans 12 amino acids. Germline CDR1 and CDR2: SEHNR and FQNEAQ (reference sequence). For the CDR3, the DNA is TGTGCCAGCAGCTTAGGTGTCGACTCCTGGCTCTTC. Residues: CASSLGVDSWLF.

Note on this clonotype: The final CDR3 position lacks the conserved phenylalanine or tryptophan, pointing to a likely read error. The chain links TRBV9 to TRBJ1-3; no clear D. This CDR3 comprises 15 residues. The ends were cut back, 4 bases at V and 6 bases at J, with 17 bases in the middle. The germline V gene encodes CDR1 SGDLS and CDR2 YYNGEE. In DNA form, the CDR3 reads TGTGCCAGCAGCCCGAACACGGGATTGGAAAACACCATATATCTT. Its translation is CASSPNTGLENTIYL.

This clonotype was seen more than once but under ten times. In DNA, the CDR3 is TGTGCCAGCAGCCCAGATCCGGGGTCAGCTGGAAACACCATATATTTT. Its protein is CASSPDPGSAGNTIYF. The V and J genes are TRBV14 and TRBJ1-3; no clear D. Germline loops: CDR1 SGHDN, CDR2 FVKESK. The CDR3 is 16 residues long. V lost 4 bases, J lost 2 bases, and 15 bases lay in between.

In this sample, this clonotype turned up a few times. The gene calls are TRBV7-9 and TRBJ2-2; 8 bases are a match to TRBD1. V trimming: 4 bases; J trimming: 6 bases; junction bases outside the gene matches: 13. Per germline, CDR1 SEHNR and CDR2 FQNEAQ (reference sequence). The CDR3 is made up of 17 amino acids. Here the CDR3 reads CASSWETGQASPGELFF. CDR3 nucleotides: TGTGCCAGCAGCTGGGAGACGGGACAGGCAAGTCCCGGGGAGCTGTTTTTT.

This clonotype was picked up a small number of times. V usage is TRBV7-2 and J usage is TRBJ2-2, with a possible D match to TRBD2 (6 bases). The CDR3 contains 15 residues. Germline CDR1 SGHTA, CDR2 FQGNSA. V gave up 1 base and J gave up 3 bases, with 9 bases separating them. CDR3 sequence: CASSLEWGDTGELFF. The CDR3 nucleotides are TGTGCCAGCAGCTTAGAGTGGGGGGACACCGGGGAGCTGTTTTTT.

A note on this clonotype: With a much larger clone just one base away, this may be a read error. This likely comes from a read error, as the CDR3 has no conserved phenylalanine or tryptophan at its end. The chain joins TRBV4-3 to TRBJ1-2; the D is unclear. The V end lost 3 bases, the J end lost 0 bases, and 14 bases lay between the germline ends. This CDR3 is built from 16 residues. The germline gives CDR1 LGHNA, CDR2 YSLEER. The DNA for the CDR3 is TGCGCCAGCAGCCAGGAGGCAGCCCCCGCTAACTATGGCTACACCTCC. Its protein product is CASSQEAAPANYGYTS.

This clonotype has at least ten counts. The chain couples TRBV12-3 or TRBV12-4 to TRBJ2-7; D gene uncertain. Trimming cost V 7 bases and J 5 bases, with 12 bases left between them. This CDR3 spans 12 amino acids. CDR3 region: CASTADVNEQYF. The DNA for the CDR3 is TGTGCCAGCACCGCAGACGTGAACGAGCAGTACTTC.

As concerns this clonotype: Since a much larger clone is just one base distant, this may be a read error. The V and J genes are TRBV6-6 and TRBJ2-7; 9 bases match TRBD1. CDR1 is MNHNY and CDR2 is SVGAGI in the germline V gene (reference sequence). The CDR3 is 15 amino acids. CDR3 sequence reads: CASSYIQGARDERYF. Here the CDR3 DNA reads TGTGCCAGCAGTTACATACAGGGGGCCCGGGACGAGCGGTACTTC.

This clonotype showed up just a few times. The chain recombines TRBV5-5 with TRBJ1-4; possible D gene TRBD1, 6 bases. Germline loops: CDR1 SGHKS, CDR2 YYEKEE (reference sequence). The CDR3 spans 15 residues. The V end lost 2 bases, the J end lost 1 base, and 9 bases lay between the germline ends. The CDR3 DNA reads as TGTGCCAGCAGCTTCAACAGGGAAACTAATGAAAAACTGTTTTTT. Its translation: CASSFNRETNEKLFF.